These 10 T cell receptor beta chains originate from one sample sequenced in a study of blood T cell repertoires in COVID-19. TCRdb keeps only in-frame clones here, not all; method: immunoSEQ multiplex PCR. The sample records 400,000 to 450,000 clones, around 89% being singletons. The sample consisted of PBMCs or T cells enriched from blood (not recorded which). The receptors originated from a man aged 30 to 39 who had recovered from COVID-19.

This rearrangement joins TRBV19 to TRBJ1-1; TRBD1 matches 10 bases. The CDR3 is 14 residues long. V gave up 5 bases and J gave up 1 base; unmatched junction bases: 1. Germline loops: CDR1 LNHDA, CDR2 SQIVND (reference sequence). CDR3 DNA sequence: TGTGCCAGTAGTTGGGACAGGGGGAACACTGAAGCTTTCTTT. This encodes CASSWDRGNTEAFF.

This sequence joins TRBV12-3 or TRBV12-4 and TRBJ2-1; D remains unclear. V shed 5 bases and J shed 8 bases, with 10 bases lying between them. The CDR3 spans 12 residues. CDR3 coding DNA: TGTGCCAGCAGTATAACAAGTGATGAGCAGTTCTTC. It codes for CASSITSDEQFF.

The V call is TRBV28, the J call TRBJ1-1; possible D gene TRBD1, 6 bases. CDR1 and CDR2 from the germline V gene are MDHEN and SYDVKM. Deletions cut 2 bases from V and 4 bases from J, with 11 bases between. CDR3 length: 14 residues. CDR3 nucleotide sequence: TGTGCCAGCAGTTTAGGGGGCGCGGTCACTGAAGCTTTCTTT. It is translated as CASSLGGAVTEAFF.

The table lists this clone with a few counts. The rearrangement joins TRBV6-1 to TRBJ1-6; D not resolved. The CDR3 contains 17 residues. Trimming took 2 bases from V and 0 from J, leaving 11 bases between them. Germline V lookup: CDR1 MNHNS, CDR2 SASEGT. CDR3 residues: CASSETRGLSYNSPLHF. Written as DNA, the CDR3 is TGTGCCAGCAGTGAAACCCGAGGGCTCTCCTATAATTCACCCCTCCACTTT.

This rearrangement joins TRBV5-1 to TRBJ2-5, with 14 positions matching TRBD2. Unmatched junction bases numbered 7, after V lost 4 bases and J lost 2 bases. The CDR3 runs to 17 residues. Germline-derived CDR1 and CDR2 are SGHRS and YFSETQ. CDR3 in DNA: TGCGCCAGCAGCCCTGGGACTAGCGGGAGTCTTCAAGAGACCCAGTACTTC. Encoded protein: CASSPGTSGSLQETQYF.

The CDR3, as DNA: TGCGCCAGCAGCTTGGGCCGAGGAGAGGGTGAAAAACTGTTTTTT. This encodes CASSLGRGEGEKLFF. The chain has TRBV5-1 and TRBJ1-4; D gene uncertain. The CDR3 runs 15 residues. V lost 0 bases, J lost 7 bases, and 13 bases lay in between. Germline lookup yields CDR1 SGHRS and CDR2 YFSETQ.

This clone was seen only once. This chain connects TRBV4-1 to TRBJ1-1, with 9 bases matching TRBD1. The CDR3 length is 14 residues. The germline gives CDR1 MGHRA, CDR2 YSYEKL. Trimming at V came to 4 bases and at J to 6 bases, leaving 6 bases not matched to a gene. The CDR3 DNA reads TGCGCCAGCAGCCCGGACAGGGGTTTGTCTGAAGCTTTCTTT. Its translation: CASSPDRGLSEAFF.

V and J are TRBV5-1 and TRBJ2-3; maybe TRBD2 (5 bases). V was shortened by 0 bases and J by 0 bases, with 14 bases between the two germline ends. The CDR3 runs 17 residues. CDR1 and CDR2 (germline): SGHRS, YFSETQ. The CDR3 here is CASSLASLADSTDTQYF. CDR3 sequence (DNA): TGCGCCAGCAGCTTGGCCTCTCTAGCCGATAGCACAGATACGCAGTATTTT.

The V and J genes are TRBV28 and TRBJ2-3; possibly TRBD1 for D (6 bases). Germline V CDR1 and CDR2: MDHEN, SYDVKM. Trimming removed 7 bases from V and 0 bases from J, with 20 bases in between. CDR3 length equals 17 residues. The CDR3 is CASNNLIGGTSTDTQYF. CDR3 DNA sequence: TGTGCCAGCAACAACCTGATAGGGGGAACTAGCACAGATACGCAGTATTTT.

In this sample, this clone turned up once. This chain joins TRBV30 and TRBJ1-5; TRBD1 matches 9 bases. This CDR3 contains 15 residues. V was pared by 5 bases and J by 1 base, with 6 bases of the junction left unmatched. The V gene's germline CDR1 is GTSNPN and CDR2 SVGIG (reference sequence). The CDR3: CAWVGQGKSNQPQHF. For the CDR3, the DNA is TGTGCCTGGGTAGGACAGGGGAAGAGCAATCAGCCCCAGCATTTT.